The clone carrying this TCR beta chain was detected ten times or more. Antigen unknown. This sample stems from a study of CD8 T cells in ankylosing spondylitis. Study-level points and caveats: As reported, disease-linked clones showed significant enrichment in matched ankylosing spondylitis synovial fluid.

A single record per CDR3 protein comes from TCRdb applying MiXCR to the 5' RACE reads. The sample lists some 150,000 distinct CDR3 sequences, about an eighth occurring once. CDR1 LGHDT and CDR2 YNNKEL come from the germline V gene (reference sequence). V was pared by 4 bases and J by 2 bases, with 9 bases of the junction left unmatched. This CDR3 is built from 16 residues. This receptor was taken from a female donor with ankylosing spondylitis or in good health (not recorded which). Material: blood, either unsorted or a sorted T cell fraction (not recorded which). The rearrangement links TRBV3-1 to TRBJ1-2, with TRBD1 matching 8 bases. The CDR3 loop reads CASSLRTGPRNYGYTF. Here the CDR3 DNA reads TGTGCCAGCAGCCTGCGGACAGGGCCCAGAAACTATGGCTACACCTTC.